The next 10 T cell receptor beta chains were all read from a single sample in a study of cytomegalovirus exposure and HLA in healthy donors. The PCR ran on 60 Vbeta and 13 Jbeta primers. Profiling relied on immunoSEQ multiplex PCR, and the TCRdb table lists in-frame clones only, not all of them. Among about 200,000 clones, around 77% were seen once, and the ten largest hold less than 3.5%. The sequenced material came from PBMCs. The receptors stem from a woman aged 30 to 39 in good health and CMV-seronegative.

This clone has only one observation. The V and J genes are TRBV28 and TRBJ2-7, with 8 nucleotides matching TRBD2. The J segment lost 0 bases and the V segment lost 2 bases, leaving 3 bases of the junction unmatched. CDR3 length equals 15 residues. CDR1 and CDR2 from the germline V gene are MDHEN and SYDVKM. CDR3 in amino acids: CASSLEREISYEQYF. Here the CDR3 DNA reads TGTGCCAGCAGTTTAGAGCGGGAGATCTCCTACGAGCAGTACTTC.

As concerns this clone: The sample carries other DNA sequences with the same CDR3. V usage is TRBV7-6 and J usage is TRBJ2-7, with TRBD2 matching over 10 bases. From germline, CDR1 is SGHVS and CDR2 FNYEAQ. The CDR3 totals 15 residues. The V and J ends lost 1 base and 4 bases, in that order; junction bases with no gene match: 4. CDR3 amino acids: CASSLGAGGPYEQYF. The CDR3 nucleotides are TGTGCCAGCAGCTTAGGAGCGGGGGGGCCTTACGAGCAGTACTTC.

The J gene is TRBJ1-1, the V gene TRBV7-2; no clear D. The CDR3 sequence is 12 residues long. CDR1 is SGHTA, CDR2 FQGNSA, per germline. V was pared by 5 bases and J by 2 bases, with 6 bases between. The CDR3 here is CASSPYNTEAFF. CDR3 coding DNA: TGTGCCAGCAGCCCGTATAACACTGAAGCTTTCTTT.

V usage is TRBV19 and J usage is TRBJ1-1; D unresolved. The CDR3 runs 13 residues. V lost 5 bases to trimming and J lost 1 base, with 8 bases between them. Germline V gene sequence: CDR1 LNHDA, CDR2 SQIVND (reference sequence). The CDR3 sequence: CASSGQENTEAFF. For the CDR3, the DNA is TGTGCCAGTAGTGGTCAGGAGAACACTGAAGCTTTCTTT. Full variable domain (outside the CDR3, taken from reference TRBV19 and TRBJ1-1): DGGITQSPKYLFRKEGQNVTLSCEQNLNHDAMYWYRQDPGQGLRLIYYSQIVNDFQKGDIAEGYSVSREKKESFPLTVTSAQKNPTAFYLCASSGQENTEAFFGQGTRLTVV.

The chain uses TRBV7-8 and TRBJ2-7; D is perhaps TRBD2 (6 bases). CDR3 length: 15 amino acids. Trimming removed 5 bases at V and 5 bases at J, with 19 bases between. Germline CDR1 and CDR2: SGHVS and FQNEAQ. The CDR3 region is CASSHFGLARNEQYF. CDR3 bases: TGTGCCAGCAGCCATTTCGGGCTAGCGAGGAACGAGCAGTACTTC.

The gene calls are TRBV5-5 and TRBJ2-7, with 8 bases that match TRBD1. The J segment lost 3 bases and the V segment lost 3 bases, leaving 8 bases of the junction unmatched. The CDR3 is 15 amino acids. The germline CDR1 and CDR2 sequences are SGHKS and YYEKEE (reference sequence). The CDR3 nucleotides read TGTGCCAGCAGCTCAAAGACAGGGGTCGACTACGAGCAGTACTTC. This encodes CASSSKTGVDYEQYF.

The chain has TRBV9 and TRBJ1-2, with D unresolved. V was cut by 4 bases and J by 6 bases, with 16 bases left in between. Germline CDR1 is SGDLS and CDR2 is YYNGEE. The CDR3 totals 14 residues. The CDR3 nucleotides are TGTGCCAGCAGCATCGATAGGGAGTGGCATGGCTACACCTTC. Translated: CASSIDREWHGYTF.

In its sample, this clone was seen a few times. The chain links TRBV5-1 to TRBJ1-2; 9 nucleotides match TRBD1. The V segment lost 3 bases and the J segment 6 bases; nucleotides outside the gene matches: 6. This CDR3 is 14 amino acids long. Germline CDR1 is SGHRS and CDR2 is YFSETQ. The CDR3 region is CASSYDRGVNGYTF. In nucleotides, the CDR3 is TGCGCCAGCAGCTACGACAGGGGGGTTAATGGCTACACCTTC.

This rearrangement joins TRBV4-2 to TRBJ2-5; 12 positions agree with TRBD1. The last part of the DNA fits TRBJ2-7 better; the J call may be wrong. CDR3 length: 16 residues. Germline V CDR1 and CDR2: LGHNA, YNFKEQ. CDR3 bases: TGTGCCAGCAGCCACCCCGGGACAGGGGGCCGTTACGAGCAGTACTTC. Protein product: CASSHPGTGGRYEQYF.

This clone was observed a few times. This chain joins TRBV11-1 and TRBJ2-1; 13 bases match TRBD2. This CDR3 has 16 residues. Germline lookup yields CDR1 SGHAT and CDR2 FQDESV (reference sequence). The ends lost 2 bases at V and 7 bases at J; junction bases unmatched: 5. Here the CDR3 reads CASSLMGLAGRNEQFF. The CDR3 nucleotides read TGTGCCAGCAGCTTAATGGGACTAGCGGGAAGGAATGAGCAGTTCTTC.